This TCR beta chain originates from a study of blood T cell repertoires in COVID-19. The protocol was immunoSEQ multiplex PCR, while the TCRdb copy is restricted to in-frame clones and leaves out a portion. The sample records 150,000 to 200,000 clones, about 87% being singletons. The source is a woman aged 55-69 years who had recovered from COVID-19. Sequenced sample: peripheral blood.

CDR3 amino acids: CASIVSEVEETQYF. The DNA for the CDR3 is TGTGCCAGCATAGTTTCGGAGGTCGAAGAGACCCAGTACTTC. The chain joins TRBV2 to TRBJ2-5, with a tentative D call TRBD2 (5 bases). The V end was cut by 7 bases, the J end by 3 bases, with 15 bases between. This CDR3 comprises 14 residues. From germline, CDR1 is SNHLY and CDR2 FYNNEI.